What follows is one T cell receptor (beta chain) and its context. The antigen is unknown. The data derive from a study of cytomegalovirus exposure and HLA in healthy donors. The wider study: HLA-typed donors were the source of approximately 86 million unique TCRs held in an early data release. Study results and caveats: In vitro experiments confirmed that a few CMV-associated chains were specific for CMV antigens.

It was with 60 Vbeta and 13 Jbeta primers that the PCR ran. Repertoires were generated with immunoSEQ multiplex PCR, while TCRdb's copy carries only in-frame clones and drops some. The sample comprises around 130,000 clones, roughly four fifths of which are singletons, and around 1.9% rests with the top ten. Looked up from germline, CDR1 is MNHNY and CDR2 is SVGAGI (reference sequence). Deletions cut 7 bases from V and 7 bases from J, with 14 bases between. The CDR3 spans 12 residues. The receptor was derived from a woman between 50 and 59 years old in good health and CMV-seronegative. The sample consisted of PBMCs. The genes are TRBV6-6 and TRBJ2-7, with D perhaps TRBD1 or TRBD2 (5 bases each). This chain's CDR3 is CASTLGTGEQYV. In nucleotides, the CDR3 is TGTGCCAGCACCCTGGGGACGGGGGAGCAGTACGTC.